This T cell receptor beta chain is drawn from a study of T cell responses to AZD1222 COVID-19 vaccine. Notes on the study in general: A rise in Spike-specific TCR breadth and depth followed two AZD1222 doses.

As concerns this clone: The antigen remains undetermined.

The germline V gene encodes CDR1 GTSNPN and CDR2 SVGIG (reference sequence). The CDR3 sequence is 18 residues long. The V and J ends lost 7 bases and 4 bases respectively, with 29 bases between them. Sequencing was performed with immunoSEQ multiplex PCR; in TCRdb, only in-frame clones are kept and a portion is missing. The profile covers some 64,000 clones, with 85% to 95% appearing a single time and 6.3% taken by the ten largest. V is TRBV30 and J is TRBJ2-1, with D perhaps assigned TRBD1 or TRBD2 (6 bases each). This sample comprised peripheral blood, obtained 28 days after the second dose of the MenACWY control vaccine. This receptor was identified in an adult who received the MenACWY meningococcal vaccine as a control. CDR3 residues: CAFDGAGDWLALYNEQFF. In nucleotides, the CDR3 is TGTGCCTTCGACGGCGCAGGGGACTGGCTAGCGTTATACAATGAGCAGTTCTTC.